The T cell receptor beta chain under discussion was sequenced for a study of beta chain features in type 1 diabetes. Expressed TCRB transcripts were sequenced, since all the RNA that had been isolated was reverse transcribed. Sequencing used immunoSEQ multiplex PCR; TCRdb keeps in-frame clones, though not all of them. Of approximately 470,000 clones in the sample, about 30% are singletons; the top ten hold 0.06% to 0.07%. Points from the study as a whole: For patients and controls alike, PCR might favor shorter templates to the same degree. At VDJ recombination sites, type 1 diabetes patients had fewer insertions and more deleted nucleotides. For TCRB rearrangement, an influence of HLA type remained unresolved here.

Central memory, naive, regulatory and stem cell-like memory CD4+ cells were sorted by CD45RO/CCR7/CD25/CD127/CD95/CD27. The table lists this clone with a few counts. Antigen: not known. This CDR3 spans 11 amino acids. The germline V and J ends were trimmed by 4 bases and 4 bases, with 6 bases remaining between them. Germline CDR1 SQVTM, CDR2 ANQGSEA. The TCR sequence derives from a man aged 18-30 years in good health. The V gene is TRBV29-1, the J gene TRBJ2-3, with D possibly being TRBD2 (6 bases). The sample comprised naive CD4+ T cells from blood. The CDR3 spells CSVAGADTQYF. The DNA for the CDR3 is TGCAGCGTTGCGGGGGCAGATACGCAGTATTTT.